This record covers a single T cell receptor beta chain. At the DNA level, this CDR3 is encoded by other sequences in the same sample as well. The CDR3 runs 13 residues. CDR1 is SGHDT, CDR2 YYEEEE, per germline. Deletions cut 1 base from V and 3 bases from J, with 7 bases between. The source of the sample is a study of shared T cell receptors in the human thymus. Using immunoSEQ multiplex PCR, the repertoire was profiled, and TCRdb retains in-frame clones only, with some absent. There are some 640,000 clones in the sample; about 90% occur only once, and 0.0094% lies in the top ten. These data were also reused for a study on human thymus T cells. Per that paper: Resections that were taken during corrective heart surgery supplied the thymus tissue. Thymic repertoires of unrelated individuals were reported in related research to overlap highly.

The genes are TRBV5-6 and TRBJ1-1; TRBD1 might be the D (6 bases). The TCR comes from a boy under two years old with a congenital heart defect. The sequencing sample was made of thymocytes. The CDR3 sequence is CASSLRGYTEAFF. The CDR3 coding sequence is TGTGCCAGCAGCTTGAGGGGGTACACTGAAGCTTTCTTT.